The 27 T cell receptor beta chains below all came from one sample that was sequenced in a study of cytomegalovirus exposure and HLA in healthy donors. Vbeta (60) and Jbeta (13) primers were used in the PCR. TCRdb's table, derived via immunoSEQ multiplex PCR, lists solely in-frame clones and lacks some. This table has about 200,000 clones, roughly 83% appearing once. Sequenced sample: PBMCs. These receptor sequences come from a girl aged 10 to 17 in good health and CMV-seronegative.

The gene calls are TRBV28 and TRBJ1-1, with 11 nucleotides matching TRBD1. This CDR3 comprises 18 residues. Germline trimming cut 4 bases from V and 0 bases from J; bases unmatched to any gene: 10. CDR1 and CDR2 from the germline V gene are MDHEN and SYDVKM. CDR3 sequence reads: CASSSGQGAFTLNTEAFF. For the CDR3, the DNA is TGTGCCAGCAGTTCCGGACAGGGGGCCTTTACTTTGAACACTGAAGCTTTCTTT.

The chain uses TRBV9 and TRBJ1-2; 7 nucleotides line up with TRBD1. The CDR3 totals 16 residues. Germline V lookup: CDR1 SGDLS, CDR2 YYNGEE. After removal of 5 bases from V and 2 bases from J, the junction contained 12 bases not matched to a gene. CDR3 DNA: TGTGCCAGCAGGGGACAGACAACTTCGCCGAACTATGGCTACACCTTC. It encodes CASRGQTTSPNYGYTF.

CDR3 in DNA: TGCGCCAGCAGCCAAGATTGGCGAGGGGGGAACACTGAAGCTTTCTTT. This sequence encodes CASSQDWRGGNTEAFF. This rearrangement joins TRBV4-3 to TRBJ1-1; D possibly corresponds to TRBD1 (6 bases). This CDR3 region has 16 residues. V lost 0 bases, J lost 1 base, and 12 bases lay in between. Germline V gene lookup returns CDR1 LGHNA and CDR2 YSLEER.

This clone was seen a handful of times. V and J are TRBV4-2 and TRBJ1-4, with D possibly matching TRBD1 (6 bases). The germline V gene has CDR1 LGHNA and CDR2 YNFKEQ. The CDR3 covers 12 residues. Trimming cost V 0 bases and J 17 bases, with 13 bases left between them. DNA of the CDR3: TGTGCCAGCAGCCAAGATCGGGACACGTGTTTTTTT. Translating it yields CASSQDRDTCFF.

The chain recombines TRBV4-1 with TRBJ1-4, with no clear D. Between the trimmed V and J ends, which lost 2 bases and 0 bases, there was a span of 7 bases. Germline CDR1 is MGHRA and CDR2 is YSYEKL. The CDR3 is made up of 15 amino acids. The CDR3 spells CASSQLGATNEKLFF. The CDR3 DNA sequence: TGCGCCAGCAGCCAACTAGGTGCAACTAATGAAAAACTGTTTTTT.

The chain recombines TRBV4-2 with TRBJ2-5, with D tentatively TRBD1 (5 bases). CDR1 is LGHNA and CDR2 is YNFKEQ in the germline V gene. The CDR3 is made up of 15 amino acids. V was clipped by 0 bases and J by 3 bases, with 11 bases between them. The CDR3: CASSQDRAGKETQYF. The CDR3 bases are TGTGCCAGCAGCCAAGATAGAGCAGGGAAAGAGACCCAGTACTTC.

The CDR3 region has the DNA TGCGCCAGCAGCCCGACGACAGGGTTAAGGTATGGCTACACCTTC. This encodes CASSPTTGLRYGYTF. The chain is built from TRBV5-1 and TRBJ1-2; 7 nucleotides match TRBD1. V trimming: 4 bases; J trimming: 5 bases; junction bases outside the gene matches: 11. The CDR3 contains 15 residues. Germline V lookup: CDR1 SGHRS, CDR2 YFSETQ.

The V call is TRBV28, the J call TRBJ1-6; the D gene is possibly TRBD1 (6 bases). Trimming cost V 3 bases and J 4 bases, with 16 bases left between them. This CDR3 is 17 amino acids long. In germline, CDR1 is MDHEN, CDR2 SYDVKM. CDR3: CASSFSSAGTYNSPLHF. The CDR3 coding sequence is TGTGCCAGCAGTTTTTCCTCCGCCGGGACATATAATTCACCCCTCCACTTT.

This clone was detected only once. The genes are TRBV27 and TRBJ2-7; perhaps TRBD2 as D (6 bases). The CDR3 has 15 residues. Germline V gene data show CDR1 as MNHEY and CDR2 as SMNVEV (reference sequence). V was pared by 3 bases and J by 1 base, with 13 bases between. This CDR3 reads CASSFRDSRSYEQYF. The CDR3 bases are TGTGCCAGCAGTTTTAGGGACTCCCGATCCTACGAGCAGTACTTC.

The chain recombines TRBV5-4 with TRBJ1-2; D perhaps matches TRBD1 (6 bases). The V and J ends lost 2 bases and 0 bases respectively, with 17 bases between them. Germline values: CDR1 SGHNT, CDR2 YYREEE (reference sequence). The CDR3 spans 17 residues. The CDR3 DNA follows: TGTGCCAGCAGCTTTTCCCCAGGGGAGCCAACTAACTATGGCTACACCTTC. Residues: CASSFSPGEPTNYGYTF. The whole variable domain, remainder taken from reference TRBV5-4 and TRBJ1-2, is ETGVTQSPTHLIKTRGQQVTLRCSSQSGHNTVSWYQQALGQGPQFIFQYYREEENGRGNFPPRFSGLQFPNYSSELNVNALELDDSALYLCASSFSPGEPTNYGYTFGSGTRLTVV.

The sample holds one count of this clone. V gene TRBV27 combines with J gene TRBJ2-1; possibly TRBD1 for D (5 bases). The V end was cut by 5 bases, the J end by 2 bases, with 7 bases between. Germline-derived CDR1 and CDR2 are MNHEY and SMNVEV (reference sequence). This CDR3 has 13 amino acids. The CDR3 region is CASSTDTYNEQFF. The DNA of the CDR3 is TGTGCCAGCAGTACGGACACCTACAATGAGCAGTTCTTC.

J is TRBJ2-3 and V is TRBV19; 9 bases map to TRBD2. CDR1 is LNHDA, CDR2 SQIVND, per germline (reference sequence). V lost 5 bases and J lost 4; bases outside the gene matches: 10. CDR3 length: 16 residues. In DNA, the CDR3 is TGTGCCAGTAGTGGGAGGCGGGAGGGCCTCGCAGATACGCAGTATTTT. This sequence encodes CASSGRREGLADTQYF.

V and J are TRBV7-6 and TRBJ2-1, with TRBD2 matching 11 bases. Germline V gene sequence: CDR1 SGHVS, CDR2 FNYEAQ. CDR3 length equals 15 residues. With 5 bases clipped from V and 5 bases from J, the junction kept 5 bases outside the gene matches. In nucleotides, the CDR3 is TGTGCCAGCAGCGAGGGACTAGCGGTAAACAATGAGCAGTTCTTC. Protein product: CASSEGLAVNNEQFF.

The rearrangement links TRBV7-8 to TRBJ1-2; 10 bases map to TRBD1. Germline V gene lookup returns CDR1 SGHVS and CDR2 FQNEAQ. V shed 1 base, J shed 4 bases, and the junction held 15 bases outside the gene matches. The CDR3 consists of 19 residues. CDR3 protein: CASSLGSGQGFFSSYGYTF. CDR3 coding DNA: TGTGCCAGCAGCTTAGGTTCGGGACAGGGGTTTTTTAGTAGCTATGGCTACACCTTC.

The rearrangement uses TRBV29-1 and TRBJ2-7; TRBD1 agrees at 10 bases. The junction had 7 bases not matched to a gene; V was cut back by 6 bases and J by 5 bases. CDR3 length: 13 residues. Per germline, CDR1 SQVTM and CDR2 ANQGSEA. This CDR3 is CSVRTGGYDEQYF. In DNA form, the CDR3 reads TGCAGCGTCCGGACAGGGGGATACGACGAGCAGTACTTC.

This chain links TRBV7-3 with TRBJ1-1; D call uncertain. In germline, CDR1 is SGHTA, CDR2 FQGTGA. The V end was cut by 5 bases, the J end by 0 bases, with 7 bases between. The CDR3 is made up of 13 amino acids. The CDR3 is CASSTTLNTEAFF. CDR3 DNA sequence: TGTGCCAGCAGCACAACACTGAACACTGAAGCTTTCTTT.

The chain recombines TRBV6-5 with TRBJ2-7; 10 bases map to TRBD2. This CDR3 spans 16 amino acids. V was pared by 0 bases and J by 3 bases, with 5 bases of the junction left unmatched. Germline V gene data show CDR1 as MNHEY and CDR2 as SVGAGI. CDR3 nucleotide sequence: TGTGCCAGCAGTTACTCGGCTAGCGGGAGTATCTACGAGCAGTACTTC. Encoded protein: CASSYSASGSIYEQYF.

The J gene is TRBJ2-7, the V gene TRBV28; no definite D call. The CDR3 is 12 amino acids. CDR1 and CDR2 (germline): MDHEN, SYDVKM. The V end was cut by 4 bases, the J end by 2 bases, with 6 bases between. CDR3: CASSSITYEQYF. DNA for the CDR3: TGTGCCAGCAGTTCAATCACCTACGAGCAGTACTTC.

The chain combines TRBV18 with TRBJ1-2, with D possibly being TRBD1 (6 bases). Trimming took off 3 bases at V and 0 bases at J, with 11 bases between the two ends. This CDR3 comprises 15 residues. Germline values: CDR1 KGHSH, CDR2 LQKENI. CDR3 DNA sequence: TGTGCCAGCTCACCCGGACAGTCAACTAACTATGGCTACACCTTC. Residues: CASSPGQSTNYGYTF.

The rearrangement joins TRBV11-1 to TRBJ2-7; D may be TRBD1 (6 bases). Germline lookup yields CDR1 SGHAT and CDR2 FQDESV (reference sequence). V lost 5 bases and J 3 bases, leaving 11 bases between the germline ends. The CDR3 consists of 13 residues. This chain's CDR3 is CASSRTGLYEQYF. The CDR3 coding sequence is TGTGCCAGCAGCAGAACAGGGCTCTACGAGCAGTACTTC.

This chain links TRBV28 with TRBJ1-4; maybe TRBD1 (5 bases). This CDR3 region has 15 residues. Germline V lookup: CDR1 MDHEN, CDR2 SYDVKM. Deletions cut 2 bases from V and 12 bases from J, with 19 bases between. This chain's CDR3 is CASSLRMGPGEELFF. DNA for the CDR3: TGTGCCAGCAGTTTAAGGATGGGGCCCGGAGAGGAACTGTTTTTT.

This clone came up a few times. CDR3 coding DNA: TGTGCCAGCAGCCTAATCGACAGGGGGAGTGAAAAACTGTTTTTT. Protein: CASSLIDRGSEKLFF. This sequence joins TRBV7-9 and TRBJ1-4; 9 nucleotides align to TRBD1. The germline V gene encodes CDR1 SEHNR and CDR2 FQNEAQ (reference sequence). The CDR3 is 15 amino acids. The J segment lost 7 bases and the V segment lost 5 bases, leaving 8 bases of the junction unmatched.

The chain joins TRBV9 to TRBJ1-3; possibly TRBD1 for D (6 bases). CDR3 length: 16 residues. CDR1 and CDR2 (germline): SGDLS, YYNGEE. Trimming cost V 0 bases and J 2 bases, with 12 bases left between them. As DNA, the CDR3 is TGTGCCAGCAGCGTAGCCGGGGGGGCCCCTGGAAACACCATATATTTT. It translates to CASSVAGGAPGNTIYF.

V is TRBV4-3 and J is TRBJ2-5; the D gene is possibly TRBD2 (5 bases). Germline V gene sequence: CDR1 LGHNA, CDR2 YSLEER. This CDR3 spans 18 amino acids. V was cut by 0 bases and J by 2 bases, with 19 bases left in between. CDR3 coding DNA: TGCGCCAGCAGCCAAGATATCTGGCGAGGGCGACTACAAGAGACCCAGTACTTC. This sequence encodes CASSQDIWRGRLQETQYF.

CDR3 DNA sequence: TGTGCCAGCAGTTACACGTTCACAGGGAATGAGCAGTTCTTC. This translates into CASSYTFTGNEQFF. V usage is TRBV6-5 and J usage is TRBJ2-1; D possibly corresponds to TRBD1 (6 bases). This CDR3 region has 14 residues. Trimming left V 2 bases short and J 7 bases short, with 12 bases between. Germline V gives CDR1 MNHEY, CDR2 SVGAGI.

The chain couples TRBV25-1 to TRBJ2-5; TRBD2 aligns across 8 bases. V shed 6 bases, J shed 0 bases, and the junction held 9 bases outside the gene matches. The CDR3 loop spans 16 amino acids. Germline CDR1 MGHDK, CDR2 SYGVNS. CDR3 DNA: TGTGCCAGCAGCGTCGAGGCGGGAGGAAACCAAGAGACCCAGTACTTC. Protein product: CASSVEAGGNQETQYF.

The CDR3 DNA sequence: TGTGCCAGCAGCCCCATAGGGTTTATCCCCGGGATGAACACTGAAGCTTTCTTT. As protein: CASSPIGFIPGMNTEAFF. This chain joins TRBV7-9 and TRBJ1-1; D unresolved. Between the trimmed V and J ends, which lost 5 bases and 0 bases, there was a span of 22 bases. Germline lookup yields CDR1 SEHNR and CDR2 FQNEAQ (reference sequence). The CDR3 sequence is 18 residues long.